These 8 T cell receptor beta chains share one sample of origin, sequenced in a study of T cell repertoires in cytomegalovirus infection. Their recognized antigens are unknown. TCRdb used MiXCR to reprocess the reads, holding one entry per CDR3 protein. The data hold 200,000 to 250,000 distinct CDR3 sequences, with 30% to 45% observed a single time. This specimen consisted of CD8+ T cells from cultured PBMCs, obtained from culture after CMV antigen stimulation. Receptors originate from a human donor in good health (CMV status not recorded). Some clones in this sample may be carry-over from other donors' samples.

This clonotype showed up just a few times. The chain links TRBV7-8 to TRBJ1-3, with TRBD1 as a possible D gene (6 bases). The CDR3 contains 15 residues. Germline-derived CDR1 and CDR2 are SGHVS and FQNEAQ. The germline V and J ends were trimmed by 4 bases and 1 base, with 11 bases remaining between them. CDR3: CASSSHGTSGNTIYF. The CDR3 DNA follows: TGTGCCAGCAGCTCACACGGGACATCTGGAAACACCATATATTTT.

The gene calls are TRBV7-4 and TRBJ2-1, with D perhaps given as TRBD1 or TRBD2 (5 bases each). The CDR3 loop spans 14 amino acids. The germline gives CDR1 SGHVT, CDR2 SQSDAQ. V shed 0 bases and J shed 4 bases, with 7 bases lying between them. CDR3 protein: CASSLAGDYNEQFF. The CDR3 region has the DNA TGTGCCAGCAGCTTAGCGGGGGATTACAATGAGCAGTTCTTC.

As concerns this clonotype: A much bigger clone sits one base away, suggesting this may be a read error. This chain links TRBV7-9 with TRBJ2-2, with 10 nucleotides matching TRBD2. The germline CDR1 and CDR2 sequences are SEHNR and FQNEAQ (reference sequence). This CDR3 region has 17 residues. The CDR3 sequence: CARSLALAGVRTGELFF. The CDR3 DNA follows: TGTGCCAGAAGCTTAGCGCTAGCGGGAGTGCGGACCGGGGAGCTGTTTTTT.

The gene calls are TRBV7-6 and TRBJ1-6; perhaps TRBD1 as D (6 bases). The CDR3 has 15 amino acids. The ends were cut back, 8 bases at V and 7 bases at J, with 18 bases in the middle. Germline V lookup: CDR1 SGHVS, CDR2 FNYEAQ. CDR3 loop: CASAPTGGGNSPLHF. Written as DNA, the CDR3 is TGTGCCAGCGCTCCCACGGGAGGGGGAAATTCACCCCTCCACTTT.

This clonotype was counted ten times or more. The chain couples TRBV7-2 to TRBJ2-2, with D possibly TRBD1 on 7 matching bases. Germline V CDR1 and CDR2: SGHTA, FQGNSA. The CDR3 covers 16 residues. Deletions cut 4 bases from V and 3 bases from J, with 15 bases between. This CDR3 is CASSSDREVDTGELFF. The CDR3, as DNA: TGTGCCAGCAGCTCCGACAGGGAGGTGGACACCGGGGAGCTGTTTTTT.

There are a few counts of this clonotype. In DNA, the CDR3 is TGTGCCAGCAGTGAATATAGCTACAATGAGCAGTTCTTC. Residues: CASSEYSYNEQFF. V usage is TRBV25-1 and J usage is TRBJ2-1; unclear D gene. The germline CDR1 and CDR2 sequences are MGHDK and SYGVNS. V gave up 0 bases and J gave up 3 bases, with 3 bases separating them. This CDR3 region has 13 residues. Together with reference TRBV25-1 and TRBJ2-1, the CDR3 gives the full variable domain: EADIYQTPRYLVIGTGKKITLECSQTMGHDKMYWYQQDPGMELHLIHYSYGVNSTEKGDLSSESTVSRIRTEHFPLTLESARPSHTSQYLCASSEYSYNEQFFGPGTRLTVL.

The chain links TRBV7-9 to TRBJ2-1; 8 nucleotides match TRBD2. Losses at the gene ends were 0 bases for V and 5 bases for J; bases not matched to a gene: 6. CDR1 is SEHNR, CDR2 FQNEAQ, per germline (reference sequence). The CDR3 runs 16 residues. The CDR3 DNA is TGTGCCAGCAGCTTAGCACGGCTAGCGGGCAACAATGAGCAGTTCTTC. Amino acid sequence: CASSLARLAGNNEQFF.

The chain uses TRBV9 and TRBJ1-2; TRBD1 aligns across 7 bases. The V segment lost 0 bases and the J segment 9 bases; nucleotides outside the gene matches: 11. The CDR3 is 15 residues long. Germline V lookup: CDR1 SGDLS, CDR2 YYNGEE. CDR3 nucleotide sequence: TGTGCCAGCAGCGTAGATGACAGGGCCCTCGATCGCTACACCTTC. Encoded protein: CASSVDDRALDRYTF.